This T cell receptor (beta chain) comes out of a study of T cell changes during pregnancy in multiple sclerosis. Repertoires were generated with immunoSEQ multiplex PCR, while TCRdb's copy carries only in-frame clones and drops some. The sample has just under 65,000 clones; around 92% are singletons. CDR1 is LGHNA and CDR2 is YNFKEQ in the germline V gene. CDR3 length: 13 residues. V was pared by 1 base and J by 4 bases, with 7 bases between. The specimen comprised peripheral blood, sampled after pregnancy. The receptor comes from a female donor in good health, enrolled as a control in a pregnancy study. The chain combines TRBV4-2 with TRBJ2-5; D gene ambiguous. CDR3 in DNA: TGTGCCAGCAGCCAAGCACATCTAGAGACCCAGTACTTC. Protein: CASSQAHLETQYF.